This TCR beta chain came from a study of shared clonotypes between healthy human individuals. The study, taken as a whole, reports: Since donors were few, the genetic and exposure-history diversity represented was limited. Sequencing of the sorted subsets was shown by rarefaction to be incomplete despite large depth.

Per germline, CDR1 SEHNR and CDR2 FQNEAQ (reference sequence). The V end lost 4 bases, the J end lost 6 bases, and 7 bases lay between the germline ends. This CDR3 has 12 amino acids. Measured with immunoSEQ multiplex PCR; TCRdb has only the in-frame clones, and not every one. The table records about a million clones, 60% to 80% of them present only once. Healthy HIV-negative adults without recent acute infections or vaccinations served as donors. Every contributor of samples was a Caucasian grown-up residing in Nashville, Tennessee. This clone was observed a handful of times. Its specificity is unknown.

The chain employs TRBV7-9 and TRBJ1-3; no clear D gene. The source is a young man in good health. Some clones in this sample may be carry-over from other donors' samples. Sequenced sample: memory CD4+ T cells from PBMCs. Regarding subset: CD45RA-negative fraction. The DNA of the CDR3 is TGTGCCAGCAGCTCTAACGAAAACACCATATATTTT. It translates to CASSSNENTIYF.